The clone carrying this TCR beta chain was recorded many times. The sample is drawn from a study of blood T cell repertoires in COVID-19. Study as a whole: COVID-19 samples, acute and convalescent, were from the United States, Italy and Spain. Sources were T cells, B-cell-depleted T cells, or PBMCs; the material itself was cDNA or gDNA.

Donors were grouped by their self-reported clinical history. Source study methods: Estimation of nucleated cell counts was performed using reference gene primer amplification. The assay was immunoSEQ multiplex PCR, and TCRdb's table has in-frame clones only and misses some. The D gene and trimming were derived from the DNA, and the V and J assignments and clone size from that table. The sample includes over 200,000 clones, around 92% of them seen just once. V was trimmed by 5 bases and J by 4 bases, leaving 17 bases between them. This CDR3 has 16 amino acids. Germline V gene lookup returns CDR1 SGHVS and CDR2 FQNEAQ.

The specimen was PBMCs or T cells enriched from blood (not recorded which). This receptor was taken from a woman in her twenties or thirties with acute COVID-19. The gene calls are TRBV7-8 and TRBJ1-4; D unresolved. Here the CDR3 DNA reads TGTGCCAGCAGCGTCTTTTCGATTACAGATAATGAAAAACTGTTTTTT. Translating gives CASSVFSITDNEKLFF.